This TCR beta chain was sequenced during a study of T cells in Graves' hyperthyroidism and ophthalmopathy. CDR1 and CDR2 from the germline V gene are SGHTA and FQGNSA. The V end lost 9 bases, the J end lost 1 base, and 18 bases lay between the germline ends. The CDR3 is made up of 15 amino acids. RNA transcripts yielded amplified TCR beta CDR3 regions. The primer set for the first-round RT-PCR of the TCR CDR3 was HTBI. TCRdb passed the multiplex PCR reads through MiXCR, listing each CDR3 protein once. The repertoire holds under 650,000 distinct CDR3 sequences, around 16% seen once, with less than 4.5% in the top ten.

The sequence derives from a woman under 40 with Graves' hyperthyroidism. Sequencing was performed on blood. This chain joins TRBV7-2 and TRBJ1-1; weak D call: TRBD1 (6 bases). In DNA form, the CDR3 reads TGTGCCAGTAGGGCCGGGACACGAGGGAACACTGAAGCTTTCTTT. Amino acid sequence: CASRAGTRGNTEAFF.